This TCR beta chain was obtained from a study of CD8 T cells in ankylosing spondylitis. Looked up from germline, CDR1 is DFQATT and CDR2 is SNEGSKA (reference sequence). The CDR3 is made up of 12 amino acids. Between the trimmed V and J ends, which lost 1 base and 11 bases, there was a span of 14 bases. Details on this clonotype: What it recognizes is unknown.

TCRdb recomputed calls from the 5' RACE reads with MiXCR, one row per CDR3 protein. Here the sample spans about 36,000 distinct CDR3 sequences, 10% to 15% being singletons. Study results and caveats: Disease-linked clones had a CD8+ phenotype and relatively low frequency in peripheral blood.

The chain is built from TRBV20-1 and TRBJ1-1; D is perhaps TRBD1 (5 bases). This TCR came from a male donor with ankylosing spondylitis. The sequenced sample consisted of synovial fluid, either unsorted or a sorted T cell fraction (not recorded which). The DNA for the CDR3 is TGCAGTGCTAGAGTGGGGGTGGGCAGGGCTTTCTTT. This translates into CSARVGVGRAFF.